These 8 T cell receptor beta chains were all obtained from the same sample, sequenced in a study of OX40 agonist ivuxolimab in advanced cancers. Measured with immunoSEQ multiplex PCR; TCRdb has only the in-frame clones, and not every one. The table has tens of thousands of clones, roughly 87% seen once. The source material was CD4+ or CD8+ T cells sorted from blood, sampled in a trial of the OX40 agonist ivuxolimab. The origin of the receptors is an adult with an advanced solid tumor such as melanoma, head and neck, liver or kidney cancer.

This chain links TRBV19 with TRBJ1-5, with 7 bases fitting TRBD1. The CDR3 sequence is 16 residues long. CDR1 is LNHDA, CDR2 SQIVND, per germline (reference sequence). V shed 6 bases and J 6 bases; nucleotides not matched to a gene: 14. CDR3 coding DNA: TGTGCCAGTAGGAAATCAGCCCGACAGGGAGTTCAGCCCCAGCATTTT. This sequence encodes CASRKSARQGVQPQHF.

The chain couples TRBV28 to TRBJ2-7; no clear D gene. Germline loops: CDR1 MDHEN, CDR2 SYDVKM. This CDR3 region has 12 residues. Trimming took 7 bases from V and 2 from J, leaving 9 bases between them. The CDR3 sequence is CASTDRTYEQYV. CDR3 bases: TGTGCCAGCACCGACCGGACCTACGAGCAGTACGTC.

Only one count was recorded for this clone. The chain links TRBV6-5 to TRBJ2-7; no clear D. Germline values: CDR1 MNHEY, CDR2 SVGAGI. Trimming shortened V by 6 bases and J by 3 bases, and 12 bases separated the two germline ends. The CDR3 loop spans 13 amino acids. CDR3 residues: CASSVVEVYEQYF. The CDR3 nucleotides read TGTGCCAGCAGCGTGGTGGAAGTCTACGAGCAGTACTTC.

This clone was observed a few times. The DNA of the CDR3 is TGTGCCAGTGGGGACAGGGCCAATCAGCCCCAGCATTTT. Translating it yields CASGDRANQPQHF. V is TRBV19 and J is TRBJ1-5; TRBD1 agrees at 9 bases. This CDR3 comprises 13 residues. The ends lost 8 bases at V and 3 bases at J; junction bases unmatched: 2. CDR1 is LNHDA and CDR2 is SQIVND in the germline V gene (reference sequence). Full variable domain (outside the CDR3, taken from reference TRBV19 and TRBJ1-5): DGGITQSPKYLFRKEGQNVTLSCEQNLNHDAMYWYRQDPGQGLRLIYYSQIVNDFQKGDIAEGYSVSREKKESFPLTVTSAQKNPTAFYLCASGDRANQPQHFGDGTRLSIL.

This clone was observed a single time. This sequence joins TRBV2 and TRBJ2-7; 11 bases agree with TRBD2. J lost 5 bases, V lost 6 bases, and 6 bases had no gene match. Germline V gene data show CDR1 as SNHLY and CDR2 as FYNNEI. CDR3 length: 14 residues. Here the CDR3 DNA reads TGTGCCAGCAGACTAGCGGGAGCGGGTGACGAGCAGTACTTC. This sequence encodes CASRLAGAGDEQYF. The variable domain in full, completed from reference TRBV2 and TRBJ2-7, reads EPEVTQTPSHQVTQMGQEVILRCVPISNHLYFYWYRQILGQKVEFLVSFYNNEISEKSEIFDDQFSVERPDGSNFTLKIRSTKLEDSAMYFCASRLAGAGDEQYFGPGTRLTVT.

The chain recombines TRBV7-9 with TRBJ2-6, with D perhaps matching TRBD2 (5 bases). This CDR3 region has 18 residues. Germline assignment: CDR1 SEHNR and CDR2 FQNEAQ (reference sequence). V gave up 5 bases and J gave up 0 bases, with 17 bases separating them. CDR3 sequence: CASSTTTRIDSGANVLTF. The CDR3 DNA follows: TGTGCCAGCAGCACCACCACTAGAATAGACTCTGGGGCCAACGTCCTGACTTTC.

The rearrangement uses TRBV19 and TRBJ1-4, with TRBD1 as a possible D gene (5 bases). The CDR3 spans 15 residues. Trimming removed 3 bases from V and 8 bases from J, with 16 bases in between. Germline CDR1 is LNHDA and CDR2 is SQIVND (reference sequence). CDR3: CASSIIGSGQEKLFF. DNA of the CDR3: TGTGCCAGTAGTATTATAGGGTCAGGACAAGAAAAACTGTTTTTT. The whole variable domain, remainder taken from reference TRBV19 and TRBJ1-4, is DGGITQSPKYLFRKEGQNVTLSCEQNLNHDAMYWYRQDPGQGLRLIYYSQIVNDFQKGDIAEGYSVSREKKESFPLTVTSAQKNPTAFYLCASSIIGSGQEKLFFGSGTQLSVL.

V and J are TRBV4-1 and TRBJ1-4; D gene ambiguous. Trimming took 2 bases from V and 8 from J, leaving 6 bases between them. CDR1 and CDR2 from the germline V gene are MGHRA and YSYEKL. This CDR3 spans 12 amino acids. The CDR3: CASSQLGEKLFF. The CDR3, as DNA: TGCGCCAGCAGCCAATTGGGAGAAAAACTGTTTTTT.